These T cell receptor beta chains were read from a single sample in a study of T cell responses to AZD1222 COVID-19 vaccine. Assay used: immunoSEQ multiplex PCR; TCRdb lists only in-frame clones, some missing. The data show 25,000 to 35,000 clones, with more than 70% seen just once and 5.8% held by the top ten. Specimen: peripheral blood, collected on day 0 of AZD1222 vaccination. Receptor source: an adult in good health. Each CDR3 is given with its conserved first and last residue. Each record gives: CDR3 protein, CDR3 DNA, CDR3 length, V gene, J gene, D gene, clone size. D genes are given only for firm matches. The size field is filled for only some rows; it gives once, few, many or a size class.

cdr3_aa: CASSAGQGAGGANVLTF
cdr3_nt: TGTGCCAGCAGCGCCGGACAGGGGGCAGGTGGGGCCAACGTCCTGACTTTC
cdr3_length: 17
v_call: TRBV5-8
j_call: TRBJ2-6
d_call: TRBD1
clone_size: NA

cdr3_aa: CAWRWGSGYTEAFF
cdr3_nt: TGTGCCTGGAGATGGGGGTCAGGCTACACTGAAGCTTTCTTT
cdr3_length: 14
v_call: TRBV30
j_call: TRBJ1-1
d_call: NA
clone_size: NA

cdr3_aa: CASSERGQVYGYTF
cdr3_nt: TGTGCCAGCAGTGAACGAGGTCAAGTCTATGGCTACACCTTC
cdr3_length: 14
v_call: TRBV6-1
j_call: TRBJ1-2
d_call: NA
clone_size: NA

cdr3_aa: CASSLGLRVPNEKLFF
cdr3_nt: TGTGCCAGCAGCTTAGGTCTCAGGGTTCCTAATGAAAAACTGTTTTTT
cdr3_length: 16
v_call: TRBV7-2
j_call: TRBJ1-4
d_call: NA
clone_size: NA

cdr3_aa: CASSQEGTGLELTQYF
cdr3_nt: TGTGCCAGCAGCCAAGAGGGGACAGGACTAGAACTGACCCAGTACTTC
cdr3_length: 16
v_call: TRBV3-1/TRBV3-2
j_call: TRBJ2-5
d_call: NA
clone_size: NA

cdr3_aa: CASSQTGTGERYTF
cdr3_nt: TGTGCCAGCAGCCAGACCGGGACCGGGGAGCGCTACACCTTC
cdr3_length: 14
v_call: TRBV6-4
j_call: TRBJ1-2
d_call: NA
clone_size: once

cdr3_aa: CASSSMMNTEAFF
cdr3_nt: TGTGCCAGCAGCTCGATGATGAACACTGAAGCTTTCTTT
cdr3_length: 13
v_call: TRBV7-2
j_call: TRBJ1-1
d_call: NA
clone_size: NA

cdr3_aa: CASAKTWGNTIYF
cdr3_nt: TGTGCCAGCGCAAAGACGTGGGGAAACACCATATATTTT
cdr3_length: 13
v_call: TRBV5-6
j_call: TRBJ1-3
d_call: NA
clone_size: once

cdr3_aa: CASSPLPGQGADTQYF
cdr3_nt: TGTGCCAGTAGTCCCCTCCCCGGCCAGGGGGCAGATACGCAGTATTTT
cdr3_length: 16
v_call: TRBV19
j_call: TRBJ2-3
d_call: TRBD1
clone_size: NA

cdr3_aa: CASSYDLTGTINEQFF
cdr3_nt: TGTGCCAGCAGCTACGACCTGACAGGGACGATCAATGAGCAGTTCTTC
cdr3_length: 16
v_call: TRBV5-4
j_call: TRBJ2-1
d_call: TRBD1
clone_size: NA

cdr3_aa: CASRGDNTGELFF
cdr3_nt: TGTGCCAGCAGAGGGGATAACACCGGGGAGCTGTTTTTT
cdr3_length: 13
v_call: TRBV7-3
j_call: TRBJ2-2
d_call: NA
clone_size: NA

cdr3_aa: CAISEPTRGKTEAFF
cdr3_nt: TGTGCCATCAGTGAGCCGACCCGAGGAAAAACTGAAGCTTTCTTT
cdr3_length: 15
v_call: TRBV10-3
j_call: TRBJ1-1
d_call: NA
clone_size: NA

cdr3_aa: CASSPRMGVTDTQYF
cdr3_nt: TGTGCCAGCAGCCCCCGGATGGGGGTAACGGATACGCAGTATTTT
cdr3_length: 15
v_call: TRBV9
j_call: TRBJ2-3
d_call: NA
clone_size: NA

cdr3_aa: CASMPGHSYEQYF
cdr3_nt: TGTGCCAGCATGCCGGGACACTCCTACGAGCAGTACTTC
cdr3_length: 13
v_call: TRBV6-5
j_call: TRBJ2-7
d_call: NA
clone_size: NA

cdr3_aa: CASSSQKTEAFF
cdr3_nt: TGTGCCAGCAGTTCGCAAAAAACTGAAGCTTTCTTT
cdr3_length: 12
v_call: TRBV12-3/TRBV12-4
j_call: TRBJ1-1
d_call: NA
clone_size: few

cdr3_aa: CASSEAGQGGHQPQHF
cdr3_nt: TGTGCCAGTAGTGAGGCGGGACAGGGGGGCCACCAGCCCCAGCATTTT
cdr3_length: 16
v_call: TRBV19
j_call: TRBJ1-5
d_call: TRBD1
clone_size: once

cdr3_aa: CASSSAWETQYF
cdr3_nt: TGCGCCAGCAGCTCCGCTTGGGAGACCCAGTACTTC
cdr3_length: 12
v_call: TRBV5-1
j_call: TRBJ2-5
d_call: NA
clone_size: NA

cdr3_aa: CASSSADTQYF
cdr3_nt: TGTGCCAGCAGCTCAGCAGATACGCAGTATTTT
cdr3_length: 11
v_call: TRBV11-3
j_call: TRBJ2-3
d_call: NA
clone_size: NA

cdr3_aa: CASSGGPGYSGNTIYF
cdr3_nt: TGTGCCAGCAGCGGAGGACCGGGTTACTCTGGAAACACCATATATTTT
cdr3_length: 16
v_call: TRBV9
j_call: TRBJ1-3
d_call: NA
clone_size: NA

cdr3_aa: CASSYATGTDTEAFF
cdr3_nt: TGTGCCAGCAGTTACGCGACAGGGACGGACACTGAAGCTTTCTTT
cdr3_length: 15
v_call: TRBV6-6
j_call: TRBJ1-1
d_call: TRBD1
clone_size: once

cdr3_aa: CASSEPGATDTQYF
cdr3_nt: TGCGCCAGCAGTGAACCGGGAGCGACAGATACGCAGTATTTT
cdr3_length: 14
v_call: TRBV10-2
j_call: TRBJ2-3
d_call: NA
clone_size: few

cdr3_aa: CASSDWGYNEQFF
cdr3_nt: TGTGCCAGTAGTGACTGGGGGTACAATGAGCAGTTCTTC
cdr3_length: 13
v_call: TRBV19
j_call: TRBJ2-1
d_call: NA
clone_size: NA

cdr3_aa: CASSRDRAQPQHF
cdr3_nt: TGTGCCAGCAGCCGTGACAGGGCTCAGCCCCAGCATTTT
cdr3_length: 13
v_call: TRBV11-2
j_call: TRBJ1-5
d_call: TRBD1
clone_size: NA

cdr3_aa: CASSQTGYEQYF
cdr3_nt: TGCGCCAGCAGCCAGACAGGCTACGAGCAGTACTTC
cdr3_length: 12
v_call: TRBV5-1
j_call: TRBJ2-7
d_call: NA
clone_size: once

cdr3_aa: CASSHRGQDEKLFF
cdr3_nt: TGCGCCAGCAGCCATCGGGGACAAGATGAAAAACTGTTTTTT
cdr3_length: 14
v_call: TRBV5-1
j_call: TRBJ1-4
d_call: NA
clone_size: NA